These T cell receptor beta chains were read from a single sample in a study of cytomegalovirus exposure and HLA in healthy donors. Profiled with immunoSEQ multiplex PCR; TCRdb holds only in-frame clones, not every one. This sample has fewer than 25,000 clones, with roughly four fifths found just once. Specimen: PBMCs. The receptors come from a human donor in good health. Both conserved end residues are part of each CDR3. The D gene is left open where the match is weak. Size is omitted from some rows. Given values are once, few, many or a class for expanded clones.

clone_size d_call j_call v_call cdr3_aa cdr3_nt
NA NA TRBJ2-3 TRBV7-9 CASSSGRADTQYF TGTGCCAGCAGCTCCGGCCGAGCGGATACGCAGTATTTT
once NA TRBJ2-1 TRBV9 CASSVESRVGASNEQFF TGTGCCAGCAGCGTAGAGAGCCGGGTGGGGGCCAGCAATGAGCAGTTCTTC
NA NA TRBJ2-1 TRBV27 CASSPYPNEQFF TGTGCCAGCAGTCCCTACCCGAATGAGCAGTTCTTC
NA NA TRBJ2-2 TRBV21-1 CASSKPDRSNTGELFF TGTGCCAGCAGCAAACCGGACAGGTCGAACACCGGGGAGCTGTTTTTT
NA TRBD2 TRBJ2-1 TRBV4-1 CASSQVVAGGYSYNEQFF TGCGCCAGCAGCCAAGTGGTAGCGGGGGGTTACTCCTACAATGAGCAGTTCTTC
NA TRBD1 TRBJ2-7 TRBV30 CAWSVPGQGIYEQYF TGTGCCTGGAGTGTTCCGGGACAGGGAATCTACGAGCAGTACTTC
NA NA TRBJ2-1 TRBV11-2 CASTLKNNEQFF TGTGCCAGCACCCTAAAGAACAATGAGCAGTTCTTC
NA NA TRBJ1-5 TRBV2 CASTVGGGPNQPQHF TGTGCCAGCACCGTAGGGGGGGGGCCTAATCAGCCCCAGCATTTT
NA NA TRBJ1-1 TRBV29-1 CSARQEYRRNTEAFF TGCAGCGCTCGACAGGAATATCGAAGGAACACTGAAGCTTTCTTT
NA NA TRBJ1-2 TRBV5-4 CASSSGHLQGYTF TGTGCCAGCAGCTCGGGACACCTCCAAGGCTACACCTTC
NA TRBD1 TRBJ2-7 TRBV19 CASSADRSPLVEQYF TGTGCCAGTAGTGCGGACAGGAGCCCCCTCGTCGAGCAGTACTTC